Listed below are T cell receptor beta chains from one sample, sequenced in a study of CD8+CD57+ T cells in acquired aplastic anemia. TCRdb re-called the reads with MiXCR, one entry per CDR3 protein. Of 150,000 to 200,000 distinct CDR3 sequences detected, less than 50% appear once; the ten largest clones hold roughly 13%. The sample was sorted CD4+, CD8+, or CD8+CD57+ T cells (not recorded which) from PBMCs. The receptors were sampled from a human donor with aplastic anemia. Each CDR3 is given with its conserved first and last residue. D genes are given only for firm matches. Rows may omit the clone size; those that give it use once, few, many or a size class.

NA TRBD1 TRBJ1-6 TRBV9 CASSVGGQANSPLHF TGTGCCAGCAGCGTAGGGGGACAGGCCAATTCACCCCTCCACTTT
few TRBD1 TRBJ1-1 TRBV2 CASRSQGARNTEAFF TGTGCCAGCAGGTCACAGGGGGCGCGGAACACTGAAGCTTTCTTT
once TRBD2 TRBJ2-2 TRBV12-3/TRBV12-4 CASSRRTSGSGELFF TGTGCCAGCAGTCGAAGGACTAGCGGGAGCGGGGAGCTGTTTTTT
NA NA TRBJ1-5 TRBV6-1 CASRAETGRNQPQHF TGTGCCAGCAGAGCAGAGACAGGTAGGAATCAGCCCCAGCATTTT
NA NA TRBJ2-2 TRBV7-8 CASLPVEGVGELFF TGTGCCAGTCTCCCCGTAGAGGGGGTCGGGGAGCTGTTTTTT
once TRBD1 TRBJ2-7 TRBV13 CASSLGLQGVYGEQYF TGTGCCAGCAGCTTAGGGTTACAGGGGGTTTATGGCGAGCAGTACTTC
NA NA TRBJ2-7 TRBV10-1 CATGVWRFSYEQYF TGCGCCACGGGGGTGTGGAGATTCTCCTACGAGCAGTACTTC
few NA TRBJ1-6 TRBV14 CASSQGRVGAGSPLHF TGTGCCAGCAGCCAGGGGAGAGTGGGGGCCGGTTCACCCCTCCACTTT
NA TRBD1 TRBJ1-3 TRBV4-1 CASSQSHRGFGNTIYF TGCGCCAGCAGCCAATCTCACAGGGGGTTTGGAAACACCATATATTTT
NA NA TRBJ1-6 TRBV24-1 CATSVSGPGAPLHF TGTGCCACCAGTGTTAGCGGCCCTGGGGCACCCCTCCACTTT
many NA TRBJ1-5 TRBV19 CASRQQGGGNQPQHF TGTGCCAGTAGGCAACAGGGCGGGGGCAATCAGCCCCAGCATTTT
NA NA TRBJ1-6 TRBV12-3/TRBV12-4 CASSSAQGTPPHF TGTGCCAGCAGCTCGGCGCAGGGGACGCCCCCCCACTTT
many TRBD1 TRBJ2-1 TRBV10-3 CAIRTGFGAYNEQFF TGTGCCATCAGGACAGGGTTTGGGGCCTACAATGAGCAGTTCTTC
NA NA TRBJ1-1 TRBV2 CASSGLRGTEAFF TGTGCCAGCAGTGGCCTGCGGGGGACTGAAGCTTTCTTT
NA NA TRBJ2-5 TRBV7-6 CASSYRVWETQYF TGTGCCAGCAGCTATAGGGTTTGGGAGACCCAGTACTTC
many TRBD2 TRBJ2-3 TRBV5-6 CASSLAGTSGADTQYF TGTGCCAGCAGCTTGGCCGGGACTAGCGGGGCAGATACGCAGTATTTT
few NA TRBJ2-7 TRBV2 CASSEVDGRYEQYF TGTGCCAGCAGTGAAGTAGACGGTAGATACGAGCAGTACTTC
few TRBD1 TRBJ1-2 TRBV24-1 CATSQGARNYGYTF TGTGCCACCAGCCAGGGGGCGCGCAACTATGGCTACACCTTC
few NA TRBJ2-7 TRBV2 CASSGTPGDEQYF TGTGCCAGCAGTGGGACTCCGGGAGACGAGCAGTACTTC
many NA TRBJ1-1 TRBV5-8 CASSMGQGSYTEAFF TGTGCCAGCAGCATGGGGCAGGGATCATACACTGAAGCTTTCTTT
many NA TRBJ2-3 TRBV7-9 CASSLLESNTDTQYF TGTGCCAGCAGCTTATTGGAATCGAACACAGATACGCAGTATTTT
NA NA TRBJ2-7 TRBV2 CASSEVSPYEQYF TGTGCCAGCAGTGAAGTCAGCCCCTATGAGCAGTACTTC
NA NA TRBJ2-7 TRBV4-3 CASSPAGKDEQYF TGCGCCAGCAGTCCAGCCGGAAAAGACGAGCAGTACTTC
NA NA TRBJ2-7 TRBV15 CATSRGDEVFYEQYF TGTGCCACCAGCAGAGGAGACGAAGTATTCTACGAGCAGTACTTC
NA NA TRBJ2-7 TRBV2 CASSRSGTVTEQYF TGTGCCAGCAGTCGAAGCGGGACAGTGACCGAGCAGTACTTC
many NA TRBJ2-1 TRBV12-3/TRBV12-4 CASSLSSRQRQFF TGTGCCAGCAGTTTATCTTCTCGTCAAAGGCAGTTCTTC
NA NA TRBJ1-1 TRBV19 CASTKDRTPNTEAFF TGTGCCAGTACCAAAGACAGGACACCGAACACTGAAGCTTTCTTT
NA TRBD1 TRBJ1-4 TRBV19 CASSLTGTGHEKLFF TGTGCCAGTAGTTTGACCGGGACAGGGCATGAAAAACTGTTTTTT
NA NA TRBJ1-3 TRBV28 CASRDSLSGNTIYF TGTGCCAGCAGAGACAGTCTCTCTGGAAACACCATATATTTT
many NA TRBJ1-3 TRBV12-3/TRBV12-4 CASSLGRGLGNTIYF TGTGCCAGCAGTTTAGGAAGAGGGTTAGGAAACACCATATATTTT
many NA TRBJ1-2 TRBV19 CANQGDYGYTF TGTGCCAACCAGGGAGACTATGGCTACACCTTC
NA TRBD1 TRBJ2-1 TRBV2 CASIEGAMGF TGTGCCAGTATCGAGGGGGCAATGGGCTTC
NA TRBD1 TRBJ2-7 TRBV20-1 CSARWEQGPHEQYF TGCAGTGCTAGGTGGGAACAGGGGCCCCACGAGCAGTACTTC
many NA TRBJ1-1 TRBV7-2 CASSSRLGGNTEAFF TGTGCCAGCAGCTCCCGACTAGGAGGGAACACTGAAGCTTTCTTT
many NA TRBJ2-7 TRBV2 CASSEAEGTSEQYF TGTGCCAGCAGTGAAGCAGAGGGTACATCCGAGCAGTACTTC
NA NA TRBJ1-2 TRBV29-1 CSAPRPDNYGYTF TGCAGCGCCCCTAGGCCGGATAACTATGGCTACACCTTC
few NA TRBJ2-7 TRBV29-1 CSVVPGATYEQYF TGCAGCGTTGTACCCGGAGCAACCTACGAGCAGTACTTC
many TRBD2 TRBJ2-7 TRBV15 CATSELAGGTLGEQYF TGTGCCACCAGCGAGCTAGCGGGGGGGACGTTGGGGGAGCAGTACTTC
NA NA TRBJ1-6 TRBV9 CASSVVGILNSPLHF TGTGCCAGCAGCGTAGTGGGGATCCTCAATTCACCCCTCCACTTT